The present T cell receptor (beta chain) was sequenced within a study of T-cell memory formation after mild COVID-19. Study findings and constraints: Most CD4+ clones that shrank were in CM and EM, while CD8+ ones turned up in EMRA. Clones that got smaller from day 15 to 85 had even CD4/CD8, while clones growing later tipped toward CD4+.

This clonotype was picked up many times. Its cognate antigen is unknown. Using constant-segment primers, 5'RACE produced TCR alpha and TCR beta cDNA libraries carrying sample barcodes and UMIs. One entry per CDR3 protein, called by TCRdb with MiXCR from the 5' RACE reads. Among some 300,000 distinct CDR3 sequences listed, roughly 20% were seen once. This TCR was recovered from a man aged 18 to 29 who had mild COVID-19 (a few samples of this study predate the infection). Cell type and time point are not known. Sequenced: PBMCs or a T cell subset sorted from them (not recorded which).

The DNA of the CDR3 is TGTGCCAGCAGGAGGACAGCTAACACCGGGGAGCTGTTTTTT. This codes for CASRRTANTGELFF. The J gene is TRBJ2-2, the V gene TRBV12-3 or TRBV12-4, with TRBD1 as a possible D gene (6 bases). Trimming took off 6 bases at V and 2 bases at J, with 10 bases between the two ends. The CDR3 consists of 14 residues.